This T cell receptor (beta chain) was captured in a study of PD-L1 blockade in urothelial cancer. Study as a whole: Investigators checked blood 3 weeks (second dose) and 6 weeks after treatment start.

Here immunoSEQ multiplex PCR was the method, and the copy in TCRdb shows in-frame clones only, minus some. The profile shows tens of thousands of clones, roughly 80% of them singletons. Time point given: pretreatment peripheral blood. Patient disease was locally advanced or metastatic urothelial carcinoma. V was trimmed by 1 base and J by 7 bases, leaving 8 bases between them. Looked up from germline, CDR1 is SGHTA and CDR2 is FQGNSA. The CDR3 is 13 amino acids. This rearrangement joins TRBV7-2 to TRBJ2-1, with D possibly matching TRBD1 (6 bases). The receptor's source is a man aged 50-59 years with urothelial cancer. Sequencing used PBMCs, obtained around atezolizumab (anti-PD-L1) treatment. The CDR3 spells CASSLVRGNEQFF. Written as DNA, the CDR3 is TGTGCCAGCAGCTTAGTAAGGGGGAATGAGCAGTTCTTC.